A few counts support the clone carrying this T cell receptor beta chain. The sample comes from a study of blood T cell repertoires in COVID-19. V was trimmed by 5 bases and J by 2 bases, leaving 9 bases between them. Germline V gene sequence: CDR1 SGHTA, CDR2 FQGTGA. CDR3 length equals 13 residues. Participants, about 18 to 90 years old, spanned more than 20 US areas. Produced via immunoSEQ multiplex PCR; TCRdb's table is partial and in-frame only. Of roughly 240,000 clones detected, roughly 82% appear once; the ten largest clones hold 2% to 2.5%. The source material was PBMCs or T cells enriched from blood (not recorded which). This TCR was sampled from a woman in her forties or fifties who had recovered from COVID-19. V and J are TRBV7-3 and TRBJ1-2, with D perhaps TRBD1 (5 bases). The CDR3: CASSQDKNYGYTF. In nucleotides, the CDR3 is TGTGCCAGCAGCCAGGACAAAAACTATGGCTACACCTTC.